Following are 31 T cell receptor beta chains from one sample sequenced in a study of T-cell memory formation after mild COVID-19. MiXCR was run by TCRdb on the 5' RACE reads, yielding one entry per CDR3 protein. Of under 450,000 distinct CDR3 sequences listed, about 25% were seen once; the top ten hold around 13%. Input material: PBMCs or a T cell subset sorted from them (not recorded which). The origin of the receptors is an adult woman who had mild COVID-19 (a few samples of this study predate the infection). Cell type and time point are not known.

Many counts were recorded for this clonotype. The chain employs TRBV5-1 and TRBJ2-5; 7 bases line up with TRBD2. In germline, CDR1 is SGHRS, CDR2 YFSETQ. There are 14 residues in the CDR3. V trimming: 2 bases; J trimming: 1 base; junction bases outside the gene matches: 2. The CDR3 reads CASSLAGSQETQYF. DNA for the CDR3: TGCGCCAGCAGCTTAGCGGGGTCCCAAGAGACCCAGTACTTC.

The chain couples TRBV7-9 to TRBJ2-7, with 9 bases aligning to TRBD2. V trimming: 2 bases; J trimming: 12 bases; junction bases outside the gene matches: 8. The CDR3 covers 13 residues. Germline CDR1 SEHNR, CDR2 FQNEAQ (reference sequence). The CDR3 protein is CASSLLAGGPLYF. The CDR3 region has the DNA TGTGCCAGCAGCTTATTGGCGGGAGGGCCCCTGTACTTC.

This clonotype showed up just a few times. CDR3 DNA sequence: TGTGCCAGCAGTACACCGGGACGCACCGGGGAGCTGTTTTTT. Translated: CASSTPGRTGELFF. V is TRBV28 and J is TRBJ2-2; D is perhaps TRBD1 or TRBD2 (5 bases each). The germline V and J ends were trimmed by 5 bases and 4 bases, with 11 bases remaining between them. CDR1 is MDHEN and CDR2 is SYDVKM in the germline V gene. The CDR3 extends over 14 amino acids.

The chain links TRBV28 to TRBJ2-3; D may be TRBD1 (5 bases). V was trimmed by 3 bases and J by 3 bases, leaving 10 bases between them. This CDR3 comprises 14 residues. Germline V gives CDR1 MDHEN, CDR2 SYDVKM. Here the CDR3 reads CASSFFGATDTQYF. The DNA for the CDR3 is TGTGCCAGCAGTTTTTTTGGGGCTACAGATACGCAGTATTTT.

This chain joins TRBV12-3 or TRBV12-4 and TRBJ1-1, with D unclear. The CDR3 totals 13 residues. V was pared by 6 bases and J by 2 bases, with 10 bases between. The DNA for the CDR3 is TGTGCCAGCAGCCCGAAGGGCAACACTGAAGCTTTCTTT. It yields the protein CASSPKGNTEAFF.

Notes on this clonotype: A read error is possible here, since a much larger clone lies one base away. This chain links TRBV7-6 with TRBJ2-3; TRBD2 aligns across 14 bases. The CDR3 length is 19 residues. V shed 7 bases, J shed 4 bases, and the junction held 16 bases outside the gene matches. Germline CDR1 and CDR2: SGHVS and FNYEAQ. CDR3 DNA: TGTGCCAGCATCCATCACGCCGGGACTAGCGGGGGAGGCGCAGATACGCAGTATTTT. This translates into CASIHHAGTSGGGADTQYF.

In the case of this clonotype: A junction end diverges from the germline sequence, so it may reflect a read error. The rearrangement joins TRBV9 to TRBJ1-1; D not certain. This CDR3 is 14 amino acids long. Germline values: CDR1 SGDLS, CDR2 YYNGEE. CDR3 coding DNA: TGTGCCAGCGGCGTGATGGAGATGAACACTGAAGCTTTCTTT. Amino acid sequence: CASGVMEMNTEAFF.

This clonotype was detected a few times. V and J are TRBV7-6 and TRBJ2-7; 7 nucleotides agree with TRBD1. CDR1 and CDR2 (germline): SGHVS, FNYEAQ. Losses at the gene ends were 0 bases for V and 5 bases for J; bases not matched to a gene: 7. There are 15 residues in the CDR3. The CDR3 spells CASSLAKGGLNEQYF. CDR3 in DNA: TGTGCCAGCAGCTTAGCGAAAGGGGGCTTGAACGAGCAGTACTTC.

V usage is TRBV29-1 and J usage is TRBJ2-1, with D possibly matching TRBD2 (8 bases). There are 13 residues in the CDR3. Germline V gives CDR1 SQVTM, CDR2 ANQGSEA. V lost 6 bases and J lost 5, with 14 bases in between. The CDR3 spells CSVGRDSHNEQFF. DNA for the CDR3: TGCAGCGTCGGGAGGGACAGCCACAATGAGCAGTTCTTC.

The chain carries TRBV13 and TRBJ1-2, with D possibly being TRBD1 (5 bases). Germline V gives CDR1 PRHDT, CDR2 FYEKMQ (reference sequence). Trimming removed 5 bases at V and 7 bases at J, with 17 bases between. The CDR3 extends over 14 amino acids. CDR3 residues: CASSQRQRDFGYTF. The CDR3 coding sequence is TGTGCCAGCAGCCAACGACAGAGGGATTTTGGCTACACCTTC.

This rearrangement joins TRBV6-5 to TRBJ2-3, with 9 bases identical to TRBD1. J was trimmed by 1 base and V by 5 bases; bases with no gene match: 1. The CDR3 totals 14 residues. The germline V gene encodes CDR1 MNHEY and CDR2 SVGAGI. CDR3 sequence reads: CASSRTGGTDTQYF. The CDR3 coding sequence is TGTGCCAGCAGTCGGACAGGGGGCACAGATACGCAGTATTTT.

The rearrangement uses TRBV29-1 and TRBJ1-1; D not certain. Germline V gives CDR1 SQVTM, CDR2 ANQGSEA. Trimming stripped 1 base from V and 10 bases from J, with 13 bases between. The length of the CDR3 is 12 residues. CDR3 sequence reads: CSVEALLVGAFF. CDR3 bases: TGCAGCGTTGAAGCCCTTTTGGTGGGAGCTTTCTTT.

In its sample, this clonotype was seen a few times. The chain has TRBV6-5 and TRBJ1-4; D call uncertain. Trimming removed 0 bases at V and 7 bases at J, with 12 bases between. Germline V gene lookup returns CDR1 MNHEY and CDR2 SVGAGI. This CDR3 is 15 amino acids long. CDR3 in amino acids: CASSYSQSSAEKLFF. The CDR3 DNA reads as TGTGCCAGCAGTTACTCGCAGAGTTCGGCTGAAAAACTGTTTTTT.

DNA for the CDR3: TGTGCCAGCAGCTCGCCCGGAGCGGGGGAGACCCAGTACTTC. Translated: CASSSPGAGETQYF. The chain combines TRBV7-9 with TRBJ2-5, with TRBD2 matching 7 bases. The germline V gene encodes CDR1 SEHNR and CDR2 FQNEAQ (reference sequence). The V segment lost 4 bases and the J segment 5 bases; nucleotides outside the gene matches: 7. The CDR3 runs to 14 residues.

This clonotype appeared a single time. The J gene is TRBJ2-2, the V gene TRBV5-1; 8 bases fit TRBD1. CDR3 length equals 16 residues. Germline trimming cut 0 bases from V and 1 base from J; bases unmatched to any gene: 2. Per germline, CDR1 SGHRS and CDR2 YFSETQ. This CDR3 is CASSLVQGVNTGELFF. CDR3 nucleotide sequence: TGCGCCAGCAGCTTGGTACAGGGGGTGAACACCGGGGAGCTGTTTTTT.

This clonotype came up a few times. This chain uses TRBV29-1 with TRBJ1-3; maybe TRBD1 (5 bases). CDR3 length: 15 amino acids. Trimming took 0 bases from V and 0 from J, leaving 9 bases between them. Germline V lookup: CDR1 SQVTM, CDR2 ANQGSEA. The CDR3 DNA reads as TGCAGCGTTGAAGATTGGGGGAACTCTGGAAACACCATATATTTT. This translates into CSVEDWGNSGNTIYF. Full variable domain (remainder filled in from reference TRBV29-1 and TRBJ1-3): SAVISQKPSRDICQRGTSLTIQCQVDSQVTMMFWYRQQPGQSLTLIATANQGSEATYESGFVIDKFPISRPNLTFSTLTVSNMSPEDSSIYLCSVEDWGNSGNTIYFGEGSWLTVV.

The V call is TRBV7-9, the J call TRBJ1-2, with a tentative D call TRBD1 (5 bases). The germline V and J ends were trimmed by 0 bases and 8 bases, with 16 bases remaining between them. Germline CDR1 is SEHNR and CDR2 is FQNEAQ (reference sequence). The CDR3 consists of 15 residues. CDR3 region: CASSLAVGHVDGYTF. Written as DNA, the CDR3 is TGTGCCAGCAGCTTAGCGGTGGGGCATGTAGACGGCTACACCTTC.

In its sample, this clonotype was seen a few times. The V gene is TRBV5-1, the J gene TRBJ2-7; D is unresolved. Germline V CDR1 and CDR2: SGHRS, YFSETQ. The V and J ends lost 1 base and 3 bases respectively, with 8 bases between them. The CDR3 is made up of 13 amino acids. The CDR3 region has the DNA TGCGCCAGCAGCTTGCCTTCAAACTACGAGCAGTACTTC. Protein product: CASSLPSNYEQYF.

The chain combines TRBV24-1 with TRBJ2-3; 7 bases fit TRBD1. CDR1 KGHDR and CDR2 SFDVKD come from the germline V gene. The length of the CDR3 is 16 residues. V was clipped by 4 bases and J by 2 bases; unmatched bases: 8. In DNA form, the CDR3 reads TGTGCCACCAGTGACCCCGACAGGGTTGACACAGATACGCAGTATTTT. This translates into CATSDPDRVDTDTQYF.

The V gene is TRBV28, the J gene TRBJ2-7; 8 bases agree with TRBD2. From germline, CDR1 is MDHEN and CDR2 SYDVKM. V was clipped by 6 bases and J by 4 bases; unmatched bases: 5. The CDR3 is 13 residues long. The chain's CDR3 is CASSGRASYEQYF. In DNA, the CDR3 is TGTGCCAGCAGCGGGAGGGCCTCGTACGAGCAGTACTTC.

This clonotype showed up many times. The chain carries TRBV25-1 and TRBJ2-7; TRBD2 is a possible D gene (5 bases). Germline V gives CDR1 MGHDK, CDR2 SYGVNS. This CDR3 comprises 15 residues. V was clipped by 3 bases and J by 2 bases, with 14 bases between them. DNA of the CDR3: TGTGCCAGCAGTGAGGGGAACGGAGGCCCCTACGAGCAGTACTTC. Its protein product is CASSEGNGGPYEQYF.

The chain couples TRBV6-5 to TRBJ2-6; D gene ambiguous. The V end was cut by 6 bases, the J end by 6 bases, with 6 bases between. The CDR3 is 12 amino acids. Germline V gives CDR1 MNHEY, CDR2 SVGAGI. The CDR3 protein is CASSPQANVLTF. CDR3 sequence (DNA): TGTGCCAGCAGCCCCCAGGCCAACGTCCTGACTTTC.

The rearrangement uses TRBV5-1 and TRBJ2-2, with 13 nucleotides matching TRBD2. Germline CDR1 reads SGHRS; CDR2 reads YFSETQ. The V gene end was trimmed by 5 bases and the J gene end by 4 bases; junction bases not matched to a gene: 2. This CDR3 comprises 15 residues. CDR3 DNA: TGCGCCAGCAGACGGACTAGCGGGGGCACCGGGGAGCTGTTTTTT. Its translation is CASRRTSGGTGELFF.

This clonotype has only a few counts. In DNA, the CDR3 is TGTGCCAGCAGCTTCCCTTGGACAGGGTACGAGCAGTACTTC. It codes for CASSFPWTGYEQYF. The V call is TRBV7-9, the J call TRBJ2-7; 8 bases match TRBD1. The CDR3 is 14 amino acids. With 3 bases clipped from V and 4 bases from J, the junction kept 5 bases outside the gene matches. Germline CDR1 and CDR2: SEHNR and FQNEAQ (reference sequence).

The chain carries TRBV9 and TRBJ2-7; no definite D call. This CDR3 spans 15 amino acids. V dropped 0 bases and J dropped 0 bases, with 10 bases sitting between them. Germline CDR1 is SGDLS and CDR2 is YYNGEE. The chain's CDR3 is CASSVGAGSSYEQYF. The CDR3 bases are TGTGCCAGCAGCGTAGGGGCCGGGTCCTCCTACGAGCAGTACTTC.

This clonotype was counted between two and nine times. This chain joins TRBV12-3 or TRBV12-4 and TRBJ2-5, with 11 bases lining up with TRBD2. The CDR3 length is 15 residues. V was pared by 8 bases and J by 5 bases, with 10 bases of the junction left unmatched. The CDR3 region is CASRWLAGGEETQYF. CDR3 nucleotide sequence: TGTGCCAGCCGATGGCTAGCGGGAGGTGAGGAGACCCAGTACTTC.

This chain uses TRBV11-2 with TRBJ2-5; 8 bases match TRBD2. Germline V gene sequence: CDR1 SGHAT, CDR2 FQNNGV. J was trimmed by 0 bases and V by 0 bases; bases with no gene match: 12. There are 19 residues in the CDR3. The CDR3 sequence: CASSLDLVRGGGYQETQYF. The DNA of the CDR3 is TGTGCCAGCAGCTTAGATCTAGTCCGTGGCGGGGGGTACCAAGAGACCCAGTACTTC. The full variable domain, with the rest looked up from reference TRBV11-2 and TRBJ2-5, is EAGVAQSPRYKIIEKRQSVAFWCNPISGHATLYWYQQILGQGPKLLIQFQNNGVVDDSQLPKDRFSAERLKGVDSTLKIQPAKLEDSAVYLCASSLDLVRGGGYQETQYFGPGTRLLVL.

This clonotype was picked up a small number of times. This chain links TRBV30 with TRBJ2-2; D is perhaps TRBD2 (6 bases). Germline-derived CDR1 and CDR2 are GTSNPN and SVGIG (reference sequence). Trimming left V 3 bases short and J 3 bases short, with 14 bases between. The length of the CDR3 is 15 residues. CDR3: CAWRAGGHDTGELFF. Written as DNA, the CDR3 is TGTGCCTGGAGAGCCGGAGGGCACGACACCGGGGAGCTGTTTTTT.

This clonotype was counted between two and nine times. The chain recombines TRBV7-9 with TRBJ1-6, with D perhaps matching TRBD1 (6 bases). V was trimmed by 1 base and J by 0 bases, leaving 7 bases between them. The CDR3 sequence is 16 residues long. The germline V gene has CDR1 SEHNR and CDR2 FQNEAQ (reference sequence). The CDR3 region has the DNA TGTGCCAGCAGCTTAGGGGGGCGCTCCTATAATTCACCCCTCCACTTT. It is translated as CASSLGGRSYNSPLHF.

This clonotype was detected only a few times. The chain carries TRBV11-2 and TRBJ1-2, with TRBD1 identical over 8 bases. V lost 5 bases, J lost 4 bases, and 9 bases stayed unmatched. The CDR3 is 15 residues long. Germline V lookup: CDR1 SGHAT, CDR2 FQNNGV. The CDR3 spells CASSPGTGVGYGYTF. CDR3 nucleotide sequence: TGTGCCAGCAGCCCGGGGACAGGCGTTGGCTATGGCTACACCTTC.

This chain uses TRBV9 with TRBJ2-2, with TRBD1 matching over 7 bases. V lost 3 bases to trimming and J lost 1 base; unmatched junction nucleotides: 12. The germline CDR1 and CDR2 sequences are SGDLS and YYNGEE. This CDR3 is 18 amino acids long. The CDR3 sequence is CASSARSRGSLNTGELFF. In DNA, the CDR3 is TGTGCCAGCAGCGCAAGGAGCAGGGGGTCCCTGAACACCGGGGAGCTGTTTTTT.